Presented here are 30 T cell receptor beta chains from one specimen sequenced in a study of T-cell memory formation after mild COVID-19. Via MiXCR, TCRdb re-called the 5' RACE reads, giving one row per CDR3 protein. The repertoire consists of roughly 180,000 distinct CDR3 sequences, with 9.5% to 13% occurring once and the leading ten covering approximately 3.8%. The sequenced sample consisted of PBMCs or a T cell subset sorted from them (not recorded which). The origin of the receptors is a man between 18 and 29 years old who had mild COVID-19 (a few samples of this study predate the infection). Cell type and time point are not known.

This chain joins TRBV10-3 and TRBJ2-7, with 9 positions matching TRBD1. V dropped 3 bases and J dropped 4; count of bases not matched to a gene: 1. Germline CDR1 reads ENHRY; CDR2 reads SYGVKD. The CDR3 has 13 amino acids. In DNA, the CDR3 is TGTGCCATCAGTGAACAGGGGGCATACGAGCAGTACTTC. Protein sequence: CAISEQGAYEQYF.

This chain uses TRBV6-5 with TRBJ2-5, with D unclear. The CDR3 length is 16 residues. Germline lookup yields CDR1 MNHEY and CDR2 SVGAGI. V lost 0 bases, J lost 4 bases, and 15 bases lay in between. CDR3 DNA: TGTGCCAGCAGTTACTCTCGGCCGGAGTGGGGAGAGACCCAGTACTTC. It codes for CASSYSRPEWGETQYF.

This clonotype was observed a few times. The rearrangement uses TRBV12-3 or TRBV12-4 and TRBJ1-1; TRBD1 aligns across 7 bases. V lost 5 bases to trimming and J lost 6 bases; unmatched junction nucleotides: 6. CDR3 length: 13 residues. CDR3 region: CASSVQGVAEAFF. The CDR3 DNA sequence: TGTGCCAGCAGTGTCCAGGGGGTCGCTGAAGCTTTCTTT.

This clonotype was counted only a few times. This chain connects TRBV15 to TRBJ2-3; D is possibly TRBD2 (5 bases). Germline assignment: CDR1 LNHNV and CDR2 YYDKDF (reference sequence). The CDR3 consists of 16 residues. The ends were cut back, 0 bases at V and 4 bases at J, with 14 bases in the middle. The DNA of the CDR3 is TGTGCCACCAGCAGAGATGGGAGAAGTGGACCAGATACGCAGTATTTT. This encodes CATSRDGRSGPDTQYF.

This clonotype was observed many times. The chain recombines TRBV12-3 or TRBV12-4 with TRBJ2-5; 7 bases are a match to TRBD2. V lost 1 base to trimming and J lost 4 bases; unmatched junction nucleotides: 3. This CDR3 is 14 amino acids long. The DNA of the CDR3 is TGTGCCAGCAGTTTAGAGCGGGGTAGAGAGACCCAGTACTTC. Protein sequence: CASSLERGRETQYF.

In its sample, this clonotype was seen many times. The gene calls are TRBV7-2 and TRBJ2-5; 8 bases match TRBD1. Germline V CDR1 and CDR2: SGHTA, FQGNSA. The junction had 2 bases not matched to a gene; V was cut back by 3 bases and J by 8 bases. This CDR3 has 12 residues. In DNA form, the CDR3 reads TGTGCCAGCAGCTTTGACAGGGGAACCCAGTACTTC. Translation gives CASSFDRGTQYF.

Of note for this clonotype: The junction departs from germline at one end; a sequencing error may be responsible. The chain is built from TRBV12-3 or TRBV12-4 and TRBJ2-3; 7 bases agree with TRBD1. The CDR3 consists of 18 residues. As DNA, the CDR3 is TGTGCCTGCAGTTTCCGATACTGGGGACAGTACCGCGCAGATACGCAGTATTTT. This codes for CACSFRYWGQYRADTQYF.

The V call is TRBV21-1, the J call TRBJ2-7; the table's D gene call, TRBD1, was not cross checked with the DNA. TRBV21-1 is termed a pseudogene. The CDR3 sequence is 15 residues long. CDR3 coding DNA: TGTGCCAGCAGCAAAGCGGGGACAGGGCACTACGAGCAGTACTTC. Amino acid sequence: CASSKAGTGHYEQYF.

The V and J genes are TRBV7-2 and TRBJ2-3; TRBD1 aligns across 7 bases. Germline CDR1 reads SGHTA; CDR2 reads FQGNSA. The V and J ends lost 8 bases and 2 bases, in that order; junction bases with no gene match: 7. The CDR3 is 14 amino acids. The CDR3 nucleotides read TGTGCCAGCCGAGGGGGCGGGTTCACAGATACGCAGTATTTT. Protein: CASRGGGFTDTQYF.

The genes are TRBV12-3 or TRBV12-4 and TRBJ2-3; 7 positions agree with TRBD2. Trimming at V came to 6 bases and at J to 6 bases, leaving 9 bases not matched to a gene. The CDR3 runs to 14 residues. The CDR3, as DNA: TGTGCCAGCAGCCCCTACGACGGGAGGGATACGCAGTATTTT. Residues: CASSPYDGRDTQYF.

The chain links TRBV12-5 to TRBJ1-3; D not certain. Germline assignment: CDR1 LGHNT and CDR2 FRNRAP. The CDR3 spans 16 residues. The CDR3 DNA reads as TGTGCACCACCCGCTAAAAAACATAGCTCTGGAAACACCATATATTTT. It specifies CAPPAKKHSSGNTIYF. The variable domain in full, completed from reference TRBV12-5 and TRBJ1-3, reads DARVTQTPRHKVTEMGQEVTMRCQPILGHNTVFWYRQTMMQGLELLAYFRNRAPLDDSGMPKDRFSAEMPDATLATLKIQPSEPRDSAVYFCAPPAKKHSSGNTIYFGEGSWLTVV.

The rearrangement uses TRBV7-2 and TRBJ2-2, with 11 bases identical to TRBD1. The CDR3 is made up of 16 amino acids. Germline lookup yields CDR1 SGHTA and CDR2 FQGNSA. Trimming removed 3 bases from V and 2 bases from J; junction bases left unmatched: 2. The CDR3 sequence is CASSLWTGGNTGELFF. The CDR3 coding sequence is TGTGCCAGCAGCTTGTGGACAGGGGGCAACACCGGGGAGCTGTTTTTT.

This clonotype was seen a handful of times. The chain has TRBV6-2 or TRBV6-3 and TRBJ2-1; 7 bases are a match to TRBD1. Germline V gene data show CDR1 as MNHEY and CDR2 as SVGEGT. This CDR3 is 14 amino acids long. The V segment lost 2 bases and the J segment 5 bases; nucleotides outside the gene matches: 3. CDR3 coding DNA: TGTGCCAGCAGTTACGGGACAGCAAACAATGAGCAGTTCTTC. Protein product: CASSYGTANNEQFF.

This clonotype came up many times. Written as DNA, the CDR3 is TGTGCCAGCTCACCAAGAAACCCGGGACAGGGGTCTTACGAGCAGTACTTC. Translating it yields CASSPRNPGQGSYEQYF. The chain recombines TRBV18 with TRBJ2-7, with 10 bases lining up with TRBD1. This CDR3 contains 17 residues. Germline trimming cut 2 bases from V and 4 bases from J; bases unmatched to any gene: 11. Germline V lookup: CDR1 KGHSH, CDR2 LQKENI.

CDR3 DNA: TGCAGCGCCGCGCTGGTTTACACTGAAGCTTTCTTT. Protein: CSAALVYTEAFF. The rearrangement links TRBV29-1 to TRBJ1-1; no clear D. The CDR3 totals 12 residues. Germline values: CDR1 SQVTM, CDR2 ANQGSEA. Trimming pared 7 bases from V and 3 bases from J, leaving 12 bases between.

This clonotype occurred many times. This chain joins TRBV6-2 or TRBV6-3 and TRBJ2-3; perhaps TRBD1 as D (6 bases). The CDR3 covers 13 residues. The germline V gene has CDR1 MNHEY and CDR2 SVGEGT. With 8 bases removed from V and 4 bases from J, the gap between germline ends came to 13 bases. The CDR3 bases are TGTGCCAGCTCTCAGGACAGCGCAGATACGCAGTATTTT. This gives the protein CASSQDSADTQYF.

The chain combines TRBV20-1 with TRBJ2-4, with TRBD2 matching 11 bases. CDR3 size: 16 residues. V lost 3 bases and J lost 1; bases outside the gene matches: 5. Germline V lookup: CDR1 DFQATT, CDR2 SNEGSKA (reference sequence). The CDR3 nucleotides read TGCAGTGCTAGTTTTAGCGGGGGGGCCGCCAAAAACATTCAGTACTTC. Translated, it gives CSASFSGGAAKNIQYF.

The chain employs TRBV3-1 and TRBJ1-2; the D is unclear. Germline-derived CDR1 and CDR2 are LGHDT and YNNKEL (reference sequence). The V and J ends lost 1 base and 5 bases respectively, with 5 bases between them. CDR3 length: 12 residues. CDR3 DNA sequence: TGTGCCAGCAGCCAAGCACATTATGGCTACACCTTC. Encoded protein: CASSQAHYGYTF.

The chain recombines TRBV6-2 or TRBV6-3 with TRBJ1-1; D is perhaps TRBD1 (5 bases). The V gene lost 4 bases and the J gene lost 4 bases, with 13 bases spanning the gap. The CDR3 consists of 14 residues. CDR1 MNHEY and CDR2 SVGEGT come from the germline V gene. CDR3 loop: CASSLRGLSTEAFF. CDR3 coding DNA: TGTGCCAGCAGTTTGAGGGGATTAAGCACTGAAGCTTTCTTT.

The chain employs TRBV12-3 or TRBV12-4 and TRBJ2-7, with D possibly matching TRBD2 (5 bases). CDR3 length: 11 residues. V was trimmed by 5 bases and J by 4 bases, leaving 6 bases between them. CDR3 sequence: CASSRTYEQYF. The CDR3 DNA sequence: TGTGCCAGCAGTCGGACTTACGAGCAGTACTTC.

This clonotype occurred a few times. V and J are TRBV12-3 or TRBV12-4 and TRBJ1-5, with D perhaps TRBD1 (5 bases). This CDR3 has 16 amino acids. The V and J ends lost 2 bases and 3 bases respectively, with 14 bases between them. The CDR3 region has the DNA TGTGCCAGCAGTTTACGGGGGGGTGCAAACAATCAGCCCCAGCATTTT. This encodes CASSLRGGANNQPQHF.

This clonotype has ten or more counts. V is TRBV5-6 and J is TRBJ2-1; D gene ambiguous. This CDR3 has 11 amino acids. Trimming left V 3 bases short and J 11 bases short, with 9 bases between. Germline-derived CDR1 and CDR2 are SGHDT and YYEEEE. The CDR3 nucleotides are TGTGCCAGCAGCTCAGTTACGCAGCAGTTCTTC. Amino acid sequence: CASSSVTQQFF.

This clonotype was detected many times. This chain uses TRBV7-2 with TRBJ2-2; TRBD1 aligns across 9 bases. This CDR3 is built from 15 residues. J was trimmed by 4 bases and V by 5 bases; bases with no gene match: 5. CDR1 and CDR2 (germline): SGHTA, FQGNSA. The DNA for the CDR3 is TGTGCCAGCAGCCTAAGACAGGGGGGCACCGGGGAGCTGTTTTTT. Its translation: CASSLRQGGTGELFF.

A few counts support this clonotype. The rearrangement uses TRBV20-1 and TRBJ2-5; D perhaps matches TRBD2 (6 bases). CDR1 is DFQATT, CDR2 SNEGSKA, per germline (reference sequence). The CDR3 is 14 amino acids. V lost 3 bases, J lost 5 bases, and 16 bases lay in between. The CDR3 DNA follows: TGCAGTGCTAGTTGGGGGGACTCCTCGGAGACCCAGTACTTC. Translated, it gives CSASWGDSSETQYF.

The table lists this clonotype with a few counts. The chain is built from TRBV7-2 and TRBJ2-5; D not resolved. The CDR3 has 12 residues. V was trimmed by 6 bases and J by 5 bases, leaving 10 bases between them. Germline loops: CDR1 SGHTA, CDR2 FQGNSA. The CDR3: CASSPIRETQYF. In nucleotides, the CDR3 is TGTGCCAGCAGTCCAATACGGGAGACCCAGTACTTC.

In its sample, this clonotype was seen once. CDR3 DNA: TGTGCCAGCTTGGCCCGGGGGGCATCAGATACGCAGTATTTT. Translating gives CASLARGASDTQYF. This chain connects TRBV2 to TRBJ2-3; possibly TRBD2 for D (7 bases). V dropped 8 bases and J dropped 4 bases, with 16 bases sitting between them. The CDR3 spans 14 residues. CDR1 is SNHLY and CDR2 is FYNNEI in the germline V gene.

In this sample, this clonotype turned up a few times. This sequence joins TRBV20-1 and TRBJ2-7; TRBD1 matches 8 bases. The CDR3 is made up of 14 amino acids. Germline loops: CDR1 DFQATT, CDR2 SNEGSKA (reference sequence). The V gene end was trimmed by 6 bases and the J gene end by 5 bases; junction bases not matched to a gene: 12. In nucleotides, the CDR3 is TGCAGTGCCCCATGGCAGGGGGCTCCCGACGAGCAGTACTTC. Residues: CSAPWQGAPDEQYF.

This clonotype was seen a few times. The V and J genes are TRBV20-1 and TRBJ1-4, with unresolved D. V dropped 2 bases and J dropped 5 bases, with 9 bases sitting between them. The CDR3 totals 13 residues. Germline lookup yields CDR1 DFQATT and CDR2 SNEGSKA (reference sequence). In DNA, the CDR3 is TGCAGTGCTAGAAGGTATCTGAATGAAAAACTGTTTTTT. Translating gives CSARRYLNEKLFF.

V and J are TRBV7-6 and TRBJ2-3; tentative D call: TRBD1 (6 bases). The CDR3 loop spans 15 amino acids. Trimming shortened V by 0 bases and J by 4 bases, and 11 bases separated the two germline ends. From germline, CDR1 is SGHVS and CDR2 FNYEAQ. The CDR3 spells CASSLAGQFADTQYF. The CDR3 DNA reads TGTGCCAGCAGCTTAGCCGGACAGTTCGCAGATACGCAGTATTTT.

The CDR3 nucleotides read TGTGCCATCAGTGTGGGACTAGCGGGGAAAGGCGGGGAGCTGTTTTTT. Translating it yields CAISVGLAGKGGELFF. This rearrangement joins TRBV10-3 to TRBJ2-2; 13 nucleotides line up with TRBD2. The CDR3 loop spans 16 amino acids. Germline CDR1 and CDR2: ENHRY and SYGVKD. V gave up 4 bases and J gave up 7 bases; unmatched junction bases: 6.